The text below deals with one T cell receptor beta chain. The antigen remains undetermined. In the PCR, 60 Vbeta and 13 Jbeta primers were used. Assay: immunoSEQ multiplex PCR; the TCRdb copy retains only in-frame clones and omits some. The sample contains about 160,000 clones, more than 75% of which appear only once. The sample is drawn from a study of cytomegalovirus exposure and HLA in healthy donors. General study findings and limits: Exclusion as indistinguishable affected some V segments, including TRBV6-2 and TRBV6-3. Many donors carried some public TCRs, although rarity characterized most TCR sequences. An assumption of roughly uniform sequencing depth across donors underlay the presence/absence analyses.

This CDR3 contains 17 residues. The germline V gene encodes CDR1 LNHNV and CDR2 YYDKDF (reference sequence). The V gene end was trimmed by 5 bases and the J gene end by 1 base; junction bases not matched to a gene: 11. This TCR came from a girl aged 5-17 years in good health and CMV-seropositive. V is TRBV15 and J is TRBJ2-3; the match to TRBD1 covers 8 bases. The sequenced sample consisted of PBMCs. CDR3 amino acids: CATSGTGGDGGTDTQYF. In DNA form, the CDR3 reads TGTGCCACCAGCGGCACAGGGGGTGACGGCGGCACAGATACGCAGTATTTT.